A selection of T cell receptor beta chains follows, all from one sample in a study of blood T cell repertoires in COVID-19. Generated by immunoSEQ multiplex PCR, the TCRdb table keeps only in-frame clones and is missing some. This table has over 130,000 clones, 65% to 90% appearing once. The sample was peripheral blood. The receptors originated from a man aged 65-85 years with acute or convalescent COVID-19. Each CDR3 is given with its conserved first and last residue. D genes are given only for firm matches. Not all rows give a size; the values are once, few, many and, for expanded clones, a class.

V	size	J	D	CDR3	DNA
TRBV6-5	-	TRBJ1-2	TRBD1	CASDRANYGYTF	TGTGCCAGTGACAGGGCCAACTATGGCTACACCTTC
TRBV4-1	once	TRBJ1-2	-	CASSLTEFYGYTF	TGCGCCAGCAGTTTGACAGAGTTCTATGGCTACACCTTC
TRBV19	-	TRBJ2-1	-	CASSVSRYNEQFF	TGTGCCAGTAGTGTATCGAGGTACAATGAGCAGTTCTTC
TRBV4-2	-	TRBJ2-3	-	CASSQERGLSTDTQYF	TGTGCCAGCAGCCAAGAAAGGGGACTCAGCACAGATACGCAGTATTTT
TRBV4-3	once	TRBJ2-3	-	CASSQELGQEFTDTQYF	TGCGCCAGCAGCCAAGAACTAGGGCAGGAATTCACAGATACGCAGTATTTT
TRBV19	-	TRBJ1-3	TRBD1	CASSPQGARGNTIYF	TGTGCCAGTAGTCCGCAGGGGGCGCGAGGAAACACCATATATTTT
TRBV19	-	TRBJ2-4	TRBD2	CASSIGGGGPENIQYF	TGTGCCAGTAGTATAGGCGGGGGAGGGCCAGAAAACATTCAGTACTTC
TRBV28	-	TRBJ1-5	TRBD1	CASTIAGTGVDQPQHF	TGTGCCAGCACCATAGCCGGGACAGGGGTCGATCAGCCCCAGCATTTT
TRBV14	-	TRBJ1-2	-	CASSQGPPSQDYGYTF	TGTGCCAGCAGCCAAGGACCACCCTCCCAGGACTATGGCTACACCTTC
TRBV3-1/TRBV3-2	-	TRBJ2-5	-	CASSQEGRQETQYF	TGTGCCAGCAGCCAGGAGGGCAGGCAAGAGACCCAGTACTTC
TRBV19	-	TRBJ1-1	-	CASSTRLLNTEAFF	TGTGCCAGTAGTACCCGACTATTGAACACTGAAGCTTTCTTT
TRBV7-2	-	TRBJ2-7	TRBD2	CASSLGVLAGGNEQYF	TGTGCCAGCAGCTTAGGGGTCCTAGCGGGAGGGAACGAGCAGTACTTC
TRBV2	-	TRBJ2-7	TRBD2	CASSPGLATYEQYF	TGTGCCAGCAGCCCGGGACTAGCGACCTACGAGCAGTACTTC
TRBV28	-	TRBJ1-3	-	CASSLGRAGNTIYF	TGTGCCAGCAGTTTGGGCAGGGCAGGAAACACCATATATTTT